The present T cell receptor beta chain was sequenced within a study of T cells after posttransplantation cyclophosphamide. The assay was immunoSEQ multiplex PCR, and TCRdb's table has in-frame clones only and misses some. The sample contains roughly 7,600 clones, approximately 85% of which appear only once. Broader study findings: TRB overlap between skin or GI tissue T cells and blood was limited. Donor CD8+ memory clones often dominated recipient blood repertoires at later times. After PTCy, TRB diversity resembled that of CNI/methotrexate controls.

Treatment was busulfan-fludarabine conditioning, a marrow graft, and cyclophosphamide on days +3 and +4. CDR1 is LNHDA and CDR2 is SQIVND in the germline V gene (reference sequence). The CDR3 consists of 14 residues. V lost 0 bases, J lost 5 bases, and 10 bases lay in between. This clone has just a few counts. What it binds is unknown. The sequences come from CD4+ T cells sorted from blood, collected approximately 1,200 days after allogeneic stem cell transplant with posttransplant cyclophosphamide. The source of this sequence is a female patient between 35 and 55 years old who received an allogeneic stem cell transplant from a related donor, was CMV-positive, and had no GVHD. The T cells may come from the graft donor. The V gene is TRBV19, the J gene TRBJ2-5; D gene uncertain. CDR3 sequence: CASSIDPRSETQYF. The CDR3 DNA reads TGTGCCAGTAGTATAGATCCTAGATCGGAGACCCAGTACTTC.